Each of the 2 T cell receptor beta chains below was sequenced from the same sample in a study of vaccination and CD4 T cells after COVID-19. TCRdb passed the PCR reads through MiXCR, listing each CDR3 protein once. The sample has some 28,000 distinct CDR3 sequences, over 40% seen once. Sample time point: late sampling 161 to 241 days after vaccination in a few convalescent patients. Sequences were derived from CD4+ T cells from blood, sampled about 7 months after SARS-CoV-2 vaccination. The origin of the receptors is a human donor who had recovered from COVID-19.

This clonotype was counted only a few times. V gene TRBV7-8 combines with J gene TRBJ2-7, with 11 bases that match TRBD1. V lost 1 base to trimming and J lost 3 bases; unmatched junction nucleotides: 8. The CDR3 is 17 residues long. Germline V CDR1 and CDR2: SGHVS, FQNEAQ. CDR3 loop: CASSLGAAGTGGYEQYF. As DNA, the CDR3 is TGTGCCAGCAGCTTAGGAGCGGCCGGGACAGGGGGCTACGAGCAGTACTTC.

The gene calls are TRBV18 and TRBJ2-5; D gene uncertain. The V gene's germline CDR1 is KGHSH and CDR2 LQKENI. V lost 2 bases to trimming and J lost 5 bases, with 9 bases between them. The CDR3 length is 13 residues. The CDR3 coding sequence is TGTGCCAGCTCACCAGGGCAGGTGGAGACCCAGTACTTC. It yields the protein CASSPGQVETQYF.